This entry concerns a single TCR beta chain. Its target is unknown. PCR was performed using 60 Vbeta and 13 Jbeta primers. Some clones are missing from TCRdb's copy, which holds only in-frame ones; the method was immunoSEQ multiplex PCR. The sample totals 200,000 or so clones; its top ten clones hold over 0.95%. The CDR3 runs to 15 residues. Trimming left V 4 bases short and J 2 bases short, with 16 bases between. Germline values: CDR1 SGHNT, CDR2 YYREEE (reference sequence). This record belongs to a study of cytomegalovirus exposure and HLA in healthy donors. Study information: One earlier analysis, a look at some 180 million T cells, found about 100 million unique TCR beta sequences.

Study-level findings and limits: In a later analysis, V- and J-gene trimming of beta chains associated with a DCLRE1C missense variant, replicated independently.

The chain combines TRBV5-4 with TRBJ2-7, with a tentative D call TRBD1 (6 bases). The sequence derives from a girl aged 2 to 10 in good health and CMV-seropositive. Sequencing used PBMCs. CDR3 residues: CASSHFYRETYEQYF. The CDR3 DNA follows: TGTGCCAGCAGCCACTTCTACAGGGAGACCTACGAGCAGTACTTC.